This T cell receptor (beta chain) is from a study of T-cell reconstitution after alpha-beta-depleted transplantation in children. Findings and limits, study-wide: It was reported that alpha-beta T cells came from several hundred expanded graft clones (about two months after transplant). Some patients owed their high day-60 TCRbeta diversity to surviving recipient T cells and thymic progenitors. Newly produced T cells mostly provided counts and TCRbeta diversity after one year, as hyperexpanded clones declined.

This clonotype was found many times. Its antigen is not identified. Preparation of the TCRbeta library was carried out with unique molecular identifiers. Using its own MiXCR run on the PCR reads, TCRdb lists one record per CDR3 protein. The top ten hold about a quarter of the sample, which has about 280,000 distinct CDR3 sequences, more than 9% seen once. V dropped 2 bases and J dropped 5 bases, with 14 bases sitting between them. CDR1 is MNHEY and CDR2 is SMNVEV in the germline V gene (reference sequence). The CDR3 extends over 15 amino acids. The gene calls are TRBV27 and TRBJ2-3; tentative D call: TRBD1 (7 bases). This sample comprised peripheral blood, obtained 180 days after TCRalphabeta/CD19-depleted stem cell transplant. The clonotype comes from a male patient under 10 years old who had a stem cell transplant for chronic granulomatous disease, so the T cells may come from the graft donor. The DNA for the CDR3 is TGTGCCAGCAGTTTACTTGGACAGGAGGGAGATACGCAGTATTTT. Its protein product is CASSLLGQEGDTQYF.